Below, one TCR beta chain is given with its context. Its antigen remains unknown. This sample is part of a study of CD8+ T cells in alopecia areata. Those with alopecia areata gave lesional scalp punch biopsies and peripheral blood. Investigators sorted PBMCs to obtain both CD4+ and CD8+ T cells. RNA was extracted and reverse transcribed into cDNA as the sequencing template. Generated by immunoSEQ multiplex PCR, the TCRdb table keeps only in-frame clones and is missing some. The sample carries 150,000 or so clones, around 87% recorded once. General observations from the study: Greater clonality was observed in lesional scalp samples, especially alopecia totalis/universalis, versus normal scalp.

This receptor was taken from a human donor with alopecia areata. Sequencing used CD8+ T cells sorted from blood, obtained at week 0.

This chain's CDR3 is CASSLRYITGELFF. Here the CDR3 DNA reads TGTGCCAGCAGCTTAAGGTACATCACCGGGGAGCTGTTTTTT. The rearrangement uses TRBV13 and TRBJ2-2; D remains unclear. CDR3 size: 14 residues. CDR1 is PRHDT and CDR2 is FYEKMQ in the germline V gene (reference sequence). V was trimmed by 2 bases and J by 4 bases, leaving 8 bases between them.